This TCR beta chain was profiled in a study of cytomegalovirus exposure and HLA in healthy donors. Across the study: The 120 validation repertoires were produced on the same platform as the roughly 670 repertoires of the first cohort. This was reported in a later analysis.

Findings of the study overall: Across donors, most TCRs were seen rarely, yet some public ones were widespread. The classifier reportedly diagnosed cytomegalovirus status with high specificity and sensitivity.

On this clone itself: The target antigen is unknown.

The CDR3 has 18 residues. Germline-derived CDR1 and CDR2 are SEHNR and FQNEAQ (reference sequence). V lost 5 bases to trimming and J lost 2 bases; unmatched junction nucleotides: 6. The donors were part of the validation cohort, which consisted of some 120 subjects and was separate from the first cohort of several hundred subjects. Clones were sequenced by immunoSEQ multiplex PCR, and TCRdb holds only the in-frame ones, with some missing. The data show 110,000 or so clones, around 95% seen once. The sequence came from a woman aged 18-29 years in good health and CMV-seronegative. The sequenced material came from PBMCs. This chain uses TRBV7-9 with TRBJ2-1; 16 bases match TRBD2. The CDR3 nucleotides read TGTGCCAGCAGCCAGGGGACTAGCGGGGGGGGCGCCTACAATGAGCAGTTCTTC. Its protein product is CASSQGTSGGGAYNEQFF.